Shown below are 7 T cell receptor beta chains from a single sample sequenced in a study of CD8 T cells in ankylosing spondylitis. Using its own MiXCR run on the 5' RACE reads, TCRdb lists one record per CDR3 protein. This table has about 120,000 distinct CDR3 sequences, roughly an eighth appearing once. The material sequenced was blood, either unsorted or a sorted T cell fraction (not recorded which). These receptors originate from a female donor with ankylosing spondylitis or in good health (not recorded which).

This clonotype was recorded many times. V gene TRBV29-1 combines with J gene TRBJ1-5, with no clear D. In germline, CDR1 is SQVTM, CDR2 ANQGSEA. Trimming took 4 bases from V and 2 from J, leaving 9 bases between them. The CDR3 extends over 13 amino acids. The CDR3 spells CSVVDGGNQPQHF. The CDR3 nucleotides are TGCAGCGTTGTTGACGGCGGCAATCAGCCCCAGCATTTT.

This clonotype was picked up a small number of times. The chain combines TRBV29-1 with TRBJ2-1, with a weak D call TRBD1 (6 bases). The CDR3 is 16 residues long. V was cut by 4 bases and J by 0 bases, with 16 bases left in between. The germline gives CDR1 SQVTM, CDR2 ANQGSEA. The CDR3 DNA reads TGCAGCGTTGCAGGGGAAGCGGCCAACTCCTACAATGAGCAGTTCTTC. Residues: CSVAGEAANSYNEQFF.

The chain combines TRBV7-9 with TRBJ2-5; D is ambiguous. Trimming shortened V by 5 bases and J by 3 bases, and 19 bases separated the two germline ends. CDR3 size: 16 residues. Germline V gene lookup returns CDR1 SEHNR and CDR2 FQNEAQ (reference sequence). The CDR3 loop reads CASSPQVYQTKETQYF. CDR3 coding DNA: TGTGCCAGCAGCCCACAAGTTTACCAGACCAAAGAGACCCAGTACTTC.

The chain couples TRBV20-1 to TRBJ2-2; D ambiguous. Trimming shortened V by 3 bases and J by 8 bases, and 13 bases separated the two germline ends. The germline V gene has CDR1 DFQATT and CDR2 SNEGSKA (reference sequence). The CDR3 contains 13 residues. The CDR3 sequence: CSASVKSSGELFF. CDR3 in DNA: TGCAGTGCTAGCGTGAAAAGTTCAGGGGAGCTGTTTTTT.

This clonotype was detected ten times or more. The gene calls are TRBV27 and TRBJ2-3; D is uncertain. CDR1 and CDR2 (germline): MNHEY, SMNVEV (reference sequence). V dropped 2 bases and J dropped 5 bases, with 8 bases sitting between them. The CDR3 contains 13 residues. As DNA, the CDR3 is TGTGCCAGCAGTTTAAAGGTGGGAGATACGCAGTATTTT. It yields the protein CASSLKVGDTQYF.

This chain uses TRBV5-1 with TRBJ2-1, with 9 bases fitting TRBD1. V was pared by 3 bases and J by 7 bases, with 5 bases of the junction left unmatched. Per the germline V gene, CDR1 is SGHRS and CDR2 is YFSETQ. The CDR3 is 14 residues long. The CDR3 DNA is TGCGCCAGCAGCTCGACAGGGGGGTGGAATGAGCAGTTCTTC. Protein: CASSSTGGWNEQFF. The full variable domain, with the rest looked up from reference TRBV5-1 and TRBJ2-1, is KAGVTQTPRYLIKTRGQQVTLSCSPISGHRSVSWYQQTPGQGLQFLFEYFSETQRNKGNFPGRFSGRQFSNSRSEMNVSTLELGDSALYLCASSSTGGWNEQFFGPGTRLTVL.

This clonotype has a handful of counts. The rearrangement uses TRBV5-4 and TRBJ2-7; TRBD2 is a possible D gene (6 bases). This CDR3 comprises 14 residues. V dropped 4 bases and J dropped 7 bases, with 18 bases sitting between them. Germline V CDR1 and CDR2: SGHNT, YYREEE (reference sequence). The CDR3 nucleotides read TGTGCCAGCAGCGGGGGGTCGGCTAGATTTGAGCAGTACTTC. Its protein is CASSGGSARFEQYF.